One and the same sample provided the 9 T cell receptor beta chains below, sequenced in a study of cytotoxic CD8 clonotypes in ibrutinib-treated CLL (dated by TCRdb to the early 2020s). The receptor library was made with the immunoSEQ multiplex PCR assay. Not all clones reach the TCRdb copy of this immuneACCESS table, which keeps in-frame sequences only. Checked studies attribute under half of the gap to unresolved V genes and leave the rest unexplained. The sample table holds roughly 200,000 clones, of which roughly 73% were seen once. Of the sample, around 10% falls within the top ten clones. The time point label, as the study defines it: about a year on ibrutinib. Sequences were derived from PBMCs, sampled after 12 months of ibrutinib treatment. Receptor source: a human donor with chronic lymphocytic leukemia.

The genes are TRBV19 and TRBJ2-1; a possible D gene is TRBD2 (5 bases). CDR3 length: 13 amino acids. V was clipped by 3 bases and J by 6 bases, with 9 bases between them. The germline CDR1 and CDR2 sequences are LNHDA and SQIVND (reference sequence). Written as DNA, the CDR3 is TGTGCCAGTAGTATTGGGAGTTCCAATGAGCAGTTCTTC. This encodes CASSIGSSNEQFF. Based on the CDR3 plus reference TRBV19 and TRBJ2-1, the full variable domain is DGGITQSPKYLFRKEGQNVTLSCEQNLNHDAMYWYRQDPGQGLRLIYYSQIVNDFQKGDIAEGYSVSREKKESFPLTVTSAQKNPTAFYLCASSIGSSNEQFFGPGTRLTVL.

The CDR3 loop reads CASTPGGETQYF. DNA for the CDR3: TGTGCCAGCACGCCCGGGGGAGAGACCCAGTACTTC. The chain uses TRBV9 and TRBJ2-5; D may be TRBD2 (6 bases). Germline-derived CDR1 and CDR2 are SGDLS and YYNGEE. The CDR3 is made up of 12 amino acids. Trimming pared 6 bases from V and 4 bases from J, leaving 10 bases between. Combining the CDR3 with reference TRBV9 and TRBJ2-5 gives the whole variable domain DSGVTQTPKHLITATGQRVTLRCSPRSGDLSVYWYQQSLDQGLQFLIQYYNGEERAKGNILERFSAQQFPDLHSELNLSSLELGDSALYFCASTPGGETQYFGPGTRLLVL.

As regards this clone: Distinct nucleotide sequences in the sample also encode this CDR3. CDR3 in amino acids: CASSYDRNYGYTF. The CDR3 nucleotides read TGTGCCAGCAGTTACGACAGAAACTATGGCTACACCTTC. The chain has TRBV6-5 and TRBJ1-2; D is perhaps TRBD1 (5 bases). The CDR3 length is 13 residues. Germline-derived CDR1 and CDR2 are MNHEY and SVGAGI. Trimming shortened V by 2 bases and J by 2 bases, and 6 bases separated the two germline ends.

V gene TRBV9 combines with J gene TRBJ2-5, with D unclear. The germline V and J ends were trimmed by 3 bases and 5 bases, with 11 bases remaining between them. There are 13 residues in the CDR3. Germline CDR1 is SGDLS and CDR2 is YYNGEE. This CDR3 reads CASSGLVGETQYF. The DNA of the CDR3 is TGTGCCAGCAGCGGGCTTGTTGGGGAGACCCAGTACTTC.

The chain recombines TRBV5-1 with TRBJ2-7; no clear D gene. Germline lookup yields CDR1 SGHRS and CDR2 YFSETQ. This CDR3 has 14 residues. Trimming left V 0 bases short and J 0 bases short, with 7 bases between. CDR3 protein: CASSLDSNSYEQYF. The CDR3 nucleotides read TGCGCCAGCAGCTTGGACTCGAACTCCTACGAGCAGTACTTC.

The chain joins TRBV25-1 to TRBJ1-2; D unresolved. This CDR3 spans 14 amino acids. V shed 4 bases and J shed 0 bases, with 9 bases lying between them. In germline, CDR1 is MGHDK, CDR2 SYGVNS. The chain's CDR3 is CASSGKSTNYGYTF. Written as DNA, the CDR3 is TGTGCCAGCAGTGGGAAGAGCACTAACTATGGCTACACCTTC.

The rearrangement uses TRBV4-2 and TRBJ2-5, with 8 nucleotides matching TRBD1. Germline V gives CDR1 LGHNA, CDR2 YNFKEQ. This CDR3 is 14 amino acids long. V was pared by 4 bases and J by 1 base, with 2 bases of the junction left unmatched. For the CDR3, the DNA is TGTGCCAGCAGCCCGGGACAGGCCCAAGAGACCCAGTACTTC. It is translated as CASSPGQAQETQYF.

This sequence joins TRBV6-1 and TRBJ2-7, with 8 bases matching TRBD1. This CDR3 region has 14 residues. In germline, CDR1 is MNHNS, CDR2 SASEGT. V was pared by 5 bases and J by 3 bases, with 6 bases of the junction left unmatched. The CDR3 sequence: CASSIGQGNYEQYF. DNA for the CDR3: TGTGCCAGCAGTATCGGACAGGGAAACTACGAGCAGTACTTC.

The chain carries TRBV2 and TRBJ2-7; D may be TRBD1 (6 bases). CDR3 length: 13 residues. From germline, CDR1 is SNHLY and CDR2 FYNNEI. Trimming removed 8 bases at V and 0 bases at J, with 11 bases between. This CDR3 is CASRDTFSYEQYF. CDR3 in DNA: TGTGCCAGCCGGGACACTTTCTCCTACGAGCAGTACTTC.